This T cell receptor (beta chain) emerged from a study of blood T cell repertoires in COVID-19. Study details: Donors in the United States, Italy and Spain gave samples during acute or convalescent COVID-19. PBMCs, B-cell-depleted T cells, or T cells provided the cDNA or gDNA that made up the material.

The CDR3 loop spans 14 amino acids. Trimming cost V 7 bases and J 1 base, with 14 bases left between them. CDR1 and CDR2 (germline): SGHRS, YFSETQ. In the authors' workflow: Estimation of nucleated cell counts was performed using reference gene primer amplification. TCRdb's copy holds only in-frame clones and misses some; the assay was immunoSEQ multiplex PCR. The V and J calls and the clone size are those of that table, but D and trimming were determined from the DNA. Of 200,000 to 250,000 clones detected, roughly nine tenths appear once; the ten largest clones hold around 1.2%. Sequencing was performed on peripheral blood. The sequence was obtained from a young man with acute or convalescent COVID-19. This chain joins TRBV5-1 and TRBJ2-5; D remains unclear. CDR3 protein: CASWVGGAQETQYF. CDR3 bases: TGCGCCAGCTGGGTTGGCGGAGCCCAAGAGACCCAGTACTTC.